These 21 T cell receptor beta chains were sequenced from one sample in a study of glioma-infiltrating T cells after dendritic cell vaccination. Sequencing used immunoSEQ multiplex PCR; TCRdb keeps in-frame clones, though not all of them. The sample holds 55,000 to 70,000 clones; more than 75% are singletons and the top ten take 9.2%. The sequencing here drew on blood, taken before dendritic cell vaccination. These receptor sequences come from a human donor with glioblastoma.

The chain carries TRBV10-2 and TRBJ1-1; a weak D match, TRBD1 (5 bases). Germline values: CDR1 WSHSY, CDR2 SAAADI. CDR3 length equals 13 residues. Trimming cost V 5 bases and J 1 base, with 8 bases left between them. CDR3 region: CASSKDTNTEAFF. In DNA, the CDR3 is TGCGCCAGCAGTAAGGACACGAACACTGAAGCTTTCTTT.

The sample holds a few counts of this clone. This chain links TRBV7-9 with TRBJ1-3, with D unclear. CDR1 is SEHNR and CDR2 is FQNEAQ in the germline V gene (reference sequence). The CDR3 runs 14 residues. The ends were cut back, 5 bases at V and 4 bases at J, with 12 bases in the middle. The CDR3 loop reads CASSLWRPGNTIYF. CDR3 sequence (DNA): TGTGCCAGCAGCCTCTGGAGGCCCGGAAACACCATATATTTT.

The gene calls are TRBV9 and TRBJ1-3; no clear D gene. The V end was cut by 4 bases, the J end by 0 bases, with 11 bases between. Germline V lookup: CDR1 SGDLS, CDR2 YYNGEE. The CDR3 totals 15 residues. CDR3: CASSPLTHSGNTIYF. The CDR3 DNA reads TGTGCCAGCAGCCCACTCACTCACTCTGGAAACACCATATATTTT. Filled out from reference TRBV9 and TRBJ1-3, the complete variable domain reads DSGVTQTPKHLITATGQRVTLRCSPRSGDLSVYWYQQSLDQGLQFLIQYYNGEERAKGNILERFSAQQFPDLHSELNLSSLELGDSALYFCASSPLTHSGNTIYFGEGSWLTVV.

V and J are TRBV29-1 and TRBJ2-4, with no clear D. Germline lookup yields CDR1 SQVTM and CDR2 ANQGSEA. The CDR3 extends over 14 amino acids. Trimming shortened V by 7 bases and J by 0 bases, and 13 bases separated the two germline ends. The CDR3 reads CSAAVALAKNIQYF. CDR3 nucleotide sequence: TGCAGCGCTGCCGTGGCCCTAGCCAAAAACATTCAGTACTTC.

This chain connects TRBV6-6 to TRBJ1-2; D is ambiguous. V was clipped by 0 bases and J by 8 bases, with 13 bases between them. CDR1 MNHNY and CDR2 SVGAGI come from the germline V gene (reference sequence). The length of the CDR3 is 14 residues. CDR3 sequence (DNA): TGTGCCAGCAGTTACTCGAATAGCCGGGAGGGCTACACCTTC. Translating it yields CASSYSNSREGYTF.

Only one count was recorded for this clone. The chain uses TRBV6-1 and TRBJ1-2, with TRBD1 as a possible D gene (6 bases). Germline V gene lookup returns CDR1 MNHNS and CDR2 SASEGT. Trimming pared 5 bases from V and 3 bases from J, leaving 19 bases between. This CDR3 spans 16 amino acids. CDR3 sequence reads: CASSQGQGRFDYGYTF. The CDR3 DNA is TGTGCCAGCAGTCAAGGGCAGGGGCGCTTCGACTATGGCTACACCTTC.

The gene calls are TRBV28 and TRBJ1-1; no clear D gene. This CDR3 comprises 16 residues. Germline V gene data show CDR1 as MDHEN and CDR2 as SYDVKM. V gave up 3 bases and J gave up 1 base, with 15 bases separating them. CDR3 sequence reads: CASSLLPGVGNTEAFF. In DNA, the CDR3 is TGTGCCAGCAGTTTGTTACCGGGAGTAGGGAACACTGAAGCTTTCTTT.

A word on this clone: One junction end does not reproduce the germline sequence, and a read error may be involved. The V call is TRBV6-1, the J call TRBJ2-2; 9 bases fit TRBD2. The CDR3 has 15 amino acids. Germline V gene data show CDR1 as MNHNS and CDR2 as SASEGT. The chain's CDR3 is CASREGRGGPGELFF. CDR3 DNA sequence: TGTGCCAGCAGGGAAGGGCGGGGGGGCCCCGGGGAGCTGTTTTTT.

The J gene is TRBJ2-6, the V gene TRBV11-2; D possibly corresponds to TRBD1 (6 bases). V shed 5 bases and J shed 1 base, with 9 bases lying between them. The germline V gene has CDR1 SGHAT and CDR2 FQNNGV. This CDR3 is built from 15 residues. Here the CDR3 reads CASSLRGSGANVLTF. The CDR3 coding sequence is TGTGCCAGCAGCCTCAGGGGATCTGGGGCCAACGTCCTGACTTTC.

CDR3 residues: CASSLGLAWEETQYF. CDR3 sequence (DNA): TGCGCCAGCAGCTTGGGACTAGCGTGGGAAGAGACCCAGTACTTC. The chain carries TRBV5-1 and TRBJ2-5; 8 bases are shared with TRBD2. Germline CDR1 reads SGHRS; CDR2 reads YFSETQ. The CDR3 is 15 residues long. Losses at the gene ends were 0 bases for V and 3 bases for J; bases not matched to a gene: 4.

The CDR3 region is CASNPLMKNTIYF. CDR3 sequence (DNA): TGTGCCAGCAATCCACTGATGAAAAACACCATATATTTT. The V call is TRBV28, the J call TRBJ1-3; D gene ambiguous. V gave up 7 bases and J gave up 6 bases, with 13 bases separating them. The length of the CDR3 is 13 residues. Germline V gives CDR1 MDHEN, CDR2 SYDVKM.

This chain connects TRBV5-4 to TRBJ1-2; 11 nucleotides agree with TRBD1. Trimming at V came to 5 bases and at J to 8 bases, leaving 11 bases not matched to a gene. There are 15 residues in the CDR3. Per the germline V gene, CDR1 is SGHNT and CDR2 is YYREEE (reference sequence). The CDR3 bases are TGTGCCAGCAGGGGGGGACAGGGGGATTTGAAAGGCTACACCTTC. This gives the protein CASRGGQGDLKGYTF.

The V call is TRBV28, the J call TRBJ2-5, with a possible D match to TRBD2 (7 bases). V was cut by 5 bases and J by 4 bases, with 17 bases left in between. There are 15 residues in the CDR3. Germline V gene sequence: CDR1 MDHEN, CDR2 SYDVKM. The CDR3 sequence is CASSPLGGPLETQYF. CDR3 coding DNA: TGTGCCAGCAGTCCGTTGGGGGGGCCCTTAGAGACCCAGTACTTC.

The CDR3 spells CASSLDQVPTYGNSPLHF. CDR3 nucleotides: TGCGCCAGCAGCTTGGACCAGGTCCCTACCTATGGCAATTCACCCCTCCACTTT. The J gene is TRBJ1-6, the V gene TRBV5-1; no firm D call. Germline values: CDR1 SGHRS, CDR2 YFSETQ. Trimming removed 0 bases at V and 7 bases at J, with 20 bases between. The CDR3 is 18 amino acids.

The CDR3 loop reads CASSPVGTGANYGYTF. DNA of the CDR3: TGTGCCAGCAGCCCCGTCGGGACAGGAGCTAACTATGGCTACACCTTC. The chain carries TRBV7-9 and TRBJ1-2; 8 bases align to TRBD1. The CDR3 spans 16 residues. Germline V CDR1 and CDR2: SEHNR, FQNEAQ (reference sequence). Trimming at V came to 5 bases and at J to 0 bases, leaving 8 bases not matched to a gene.

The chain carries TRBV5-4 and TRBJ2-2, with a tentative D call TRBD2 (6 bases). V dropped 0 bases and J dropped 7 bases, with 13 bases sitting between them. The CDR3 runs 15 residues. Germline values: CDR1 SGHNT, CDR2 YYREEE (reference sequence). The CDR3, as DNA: TGTGCCAGCAGCTTGGGTGGCGGGGCTGGCGGGGAGCTGTTTTTT. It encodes CASSLGGGAGGELFF.

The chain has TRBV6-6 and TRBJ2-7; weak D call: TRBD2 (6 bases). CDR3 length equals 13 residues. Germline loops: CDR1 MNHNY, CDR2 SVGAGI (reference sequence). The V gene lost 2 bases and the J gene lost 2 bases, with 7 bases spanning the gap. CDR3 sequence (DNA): TGTGCCAGCAGTTACGGGGAGGCCTACGAGCAGTACTTC. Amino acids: CASSYGEAYEQYF.

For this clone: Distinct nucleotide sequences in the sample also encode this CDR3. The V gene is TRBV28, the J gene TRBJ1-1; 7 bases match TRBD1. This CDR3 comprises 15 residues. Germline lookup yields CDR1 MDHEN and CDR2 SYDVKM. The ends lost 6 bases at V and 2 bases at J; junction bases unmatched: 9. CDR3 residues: CASSRNRGPNTEAFF. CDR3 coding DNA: TGTGCCAGCAGCAGGAACAGGGGCCCCAACACTGAAGCTTTCTTT. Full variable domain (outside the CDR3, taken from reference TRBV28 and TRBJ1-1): DVKVTQSSRYLVKRTGEKVFLECVQDMDHENMFWYRQDPGLGLRLIYFSYDVKMKEKGDIPEGYSVSREKKERFSLILESASTNQTSMYLCASSRNRGPNTEAFFGQGTRLTVV.

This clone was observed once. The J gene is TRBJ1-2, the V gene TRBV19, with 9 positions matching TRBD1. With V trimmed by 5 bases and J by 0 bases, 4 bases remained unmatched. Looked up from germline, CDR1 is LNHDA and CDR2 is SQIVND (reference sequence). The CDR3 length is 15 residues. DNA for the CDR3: TGTGCCAGTAGTCCCCGACAGGGGGCTAACTATGGCTACACCTTC. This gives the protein CASSPRQGANYGYTF.

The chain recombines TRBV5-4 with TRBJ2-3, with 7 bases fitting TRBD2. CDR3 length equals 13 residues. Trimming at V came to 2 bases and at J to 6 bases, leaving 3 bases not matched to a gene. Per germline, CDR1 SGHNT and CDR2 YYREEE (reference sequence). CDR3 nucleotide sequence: TGTGCCAGCAGCTTCTGGGGGGGGGATACGCAGTATTTT. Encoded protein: CASSFWGGDTQYF.

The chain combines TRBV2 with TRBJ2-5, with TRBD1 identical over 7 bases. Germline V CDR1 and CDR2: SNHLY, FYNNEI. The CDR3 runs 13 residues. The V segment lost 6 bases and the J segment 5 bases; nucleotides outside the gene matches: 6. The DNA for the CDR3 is TGTGCCAGCAGCGTGACAGGGTTCGAGACCCAGTACTTC. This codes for CASSVTGFETQYF.